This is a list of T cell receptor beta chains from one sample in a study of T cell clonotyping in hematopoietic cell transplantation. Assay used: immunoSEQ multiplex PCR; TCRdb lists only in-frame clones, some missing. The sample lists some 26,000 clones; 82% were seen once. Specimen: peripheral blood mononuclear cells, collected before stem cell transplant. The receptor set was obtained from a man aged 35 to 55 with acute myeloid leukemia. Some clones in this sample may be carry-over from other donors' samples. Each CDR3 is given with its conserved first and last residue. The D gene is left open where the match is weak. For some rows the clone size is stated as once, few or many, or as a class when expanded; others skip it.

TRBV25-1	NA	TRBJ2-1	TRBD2	TGTGCCACCGAGAGGGCGGGAGGGAGTGTTTACAATGAGCAGTTCTTC	CATERAGGSVYNEQFF
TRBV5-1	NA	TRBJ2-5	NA	TGCGCCAGCAGCTTGGGTCCTAGTCTTGTCCACCTGGGCCAGTACTTC	CASSLGPSLVHLGQYF
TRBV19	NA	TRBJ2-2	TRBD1	TGTGCCAGTAGTATGGGACAGGGTATCGGGGAGCTGTTTTTT	CASSMGQGIGELFF
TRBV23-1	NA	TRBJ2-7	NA	TGCGCCAGCAGTCACGGGACGGCCCCCTACGAGCAGTACTTC	CASSHGTAPYEQYF
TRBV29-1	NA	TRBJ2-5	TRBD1	TGCAGCGTTGGGGGGGGGACAGGGGACGAGACCCAGTACTTC	CSVGGGTGDETQYF
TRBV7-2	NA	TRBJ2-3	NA	TGTGCCAGCAGCCAACAAAAGAGCGGTCCCCGCTCGGATACGCAGTATTTT	CASSQQKSGPRSDTQYF
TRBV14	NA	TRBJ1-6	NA	TGTGCCAGCAGCGATCGGGGGCGTTATAATTCACCCCTCCACTTT	CASSDRGRYNSPLHF
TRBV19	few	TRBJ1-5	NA	TGTGCCAGTAGTGCGGGGGCCAATCAGCCCCAGCATTTT	CASSAGANQPQHF
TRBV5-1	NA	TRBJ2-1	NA	TGCGCCAGCAGCTTGAGGCAGGCGGGGAGCTCCTACAATGAGCAGTTCTTC	CASSLRQAGSSYNEQFF
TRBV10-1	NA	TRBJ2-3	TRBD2	TGCGCCAGCAGTGGTAGCGGGAGTTATACGCAGTATTTT	CASSGSGSYTQYF
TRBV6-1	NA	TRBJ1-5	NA	TGTGCCAGCAGGGGAGGGGGTCGGCCCCAGCATTTT	CASRGGGRPQHF
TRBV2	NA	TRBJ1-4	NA	TGTGCCAGCAGAAGGAAATTGGCGCGGGCTAATGAAAAACTGTTTTTT	CASRRKLARANEKLFF
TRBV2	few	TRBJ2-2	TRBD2	TGTGCCAGCAGTGAGCGGGGGATAGGGGAGCTGTTTTTT	CASSERGIGELFF
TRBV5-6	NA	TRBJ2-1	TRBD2	TGTGCCAGCAGCTTGATCAGCGGGAGGGGCCCCTACAATGAGCAGTTCTTC	CASSLISGRGPYNEQFF
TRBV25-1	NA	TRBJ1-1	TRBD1	TGTGCCAGCAGTGAATATCCGCGAGGGACAGTCTACATTGAAGCTTTCTTT	CASSEYPRGTVYIEAFF
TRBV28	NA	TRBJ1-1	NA	TGTGCCAGCAGTTTACTACTTAGGGTTGCTGAAGCTTTCTTT	CASSLLLRVAEAFF
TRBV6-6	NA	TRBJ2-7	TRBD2	TGTGCCAGCAGTACAGCCCTAGCGGGAGCCGAGCAGTACTTC	CASSTALAGAEQYF
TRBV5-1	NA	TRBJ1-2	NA	TGCGCCAGCAGCTTGGCCCCGGTAAGCAGGGACCTCTATGGCTACACCTTC	CASSLAPVSRDLYGYTF
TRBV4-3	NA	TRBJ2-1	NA	TGCGCCAGCAGCCAAGACCGGGGGCCCTACAATGAGCAGTTCTTC	CASSQDRGPYNEQFF
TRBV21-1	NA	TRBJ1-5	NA	TGTGCACCTGGGCCGGGAGTGGGCAATCAGCCCCAGCATTTT	CAPGPGVGNQPQHF
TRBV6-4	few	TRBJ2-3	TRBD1	TGTGCCAGCAGTGACTCATACAGGGGGGAGACAGATACGCAGTATTTT	CASSDSYRGETDTQYF
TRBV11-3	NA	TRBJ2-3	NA	TGTGCCAGCAGCTCTTTCACAGATACGCAGTATTTT	CASSSFTDTQYF
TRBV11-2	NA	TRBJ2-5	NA	TGTGCCAGCAGCTTAGCTTTAGTACAGACCCAGTACTTC	CASSLALVQTQYF
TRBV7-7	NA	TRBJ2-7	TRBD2	TGTGCTAGCAGCTCCGGACTAGCCTACGAGCAGTACTTC	CASSSGLAYEQYF
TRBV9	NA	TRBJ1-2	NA	TGTGCCAGCAGCGTAGAGCCTACGGGGGACTATGGCTACACCTTC	CASSVEPTGDYGYTF
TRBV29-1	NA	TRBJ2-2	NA	TGCAGCGTGTGGGACTGGAACACCGGGGAGCTGTTTTTT	CSVWDWNTGELFF
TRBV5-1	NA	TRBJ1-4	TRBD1	TGCGCCAGCAGCTTGGGGGGACAGGACAATGAAAAACTGTTTTTT	CASSLGGQDNEKLFF
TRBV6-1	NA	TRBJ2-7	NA	TGTGCCAGCAGTGAAATTGGACAGAGCTACGAGCAGTACTTC	CASSEIGQSYEQYF
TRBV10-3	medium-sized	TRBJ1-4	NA	TGTGCCATCAGAGAAGAGGGACAAGGTGAAAAACTGTTTTTT	CAIREEGQGEKLFF
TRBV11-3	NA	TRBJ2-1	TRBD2	TGTGCCAGCAGCCCCCCGTGGACTAGCGGGAGCCCCGATTATGAGCAGTTCTTC	CASSPPWTSGSPDYEQFF
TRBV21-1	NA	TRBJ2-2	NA	TGTGCCAGCAGCATGGCCGCTATGACTCGGGAGCCCGGGGAGCTGTTTTTT	CASSMAAMTREPGELFF
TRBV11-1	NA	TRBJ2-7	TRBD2	TGTGCCAGCAGCCCCCTATTGGGAGCGGGAGGGCTGCTTTCCCACGAGCAGTACTTC	CASSPLLGAGGLLSHEQYF
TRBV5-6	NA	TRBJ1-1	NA	TGTGCCAGCAGCTTTAGAAGGGGCTCTGAAGCTTTCTTT	CASSFRRGSEAFF
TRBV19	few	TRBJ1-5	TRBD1	TGTGCCAGTAGTATGGGACAGGGTGTGATTTCCCAGCATTTT	CASSMGQGVISQHF
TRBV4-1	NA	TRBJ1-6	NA	TGCGCCAGCAGCCAAGAGCCACAGCTGGAATCACCCCTCCACTTT	CASSQEPQLESPLHF
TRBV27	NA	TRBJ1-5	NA	TGTGCCAGCAGTTCGACAGGCCGGCAGCCCCAGCATTTT	CASSSTGRQPQHF
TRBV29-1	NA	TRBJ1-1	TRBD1	TGCAGCGGCAGAGGACAGGCCATCCCTGAAGCTTTCTTT	CSGRGQAIPEAFF
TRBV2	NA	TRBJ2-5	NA	TGTGCCAGCAGTGACTTACCGGGGGAGACCCAGTACTTC	CASSDLPGETQYF
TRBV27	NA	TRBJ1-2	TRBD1	TGTGCCAGCAGTTTTCGGACAGGGGGCTCCAAATATGGCTACACCTTC	CASSFRTGGSKYGYTF
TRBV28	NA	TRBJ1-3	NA	TGTGCCAGCAGTTTACCCAATCTGATAACTGGAAACACCATATATTTT	CASSLPNLITGNTIYF
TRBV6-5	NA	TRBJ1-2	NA	TGTGCCAGCAGACAGCAGGGGAACTATGGCTACACCTTC	CASRQQGNYGYTF
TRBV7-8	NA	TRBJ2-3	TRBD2	TGTGCCAGCAGCTTAGGCTGGGGAGGGACAGATACGCAGTATTTT	CASSLGWGGTDTQYF
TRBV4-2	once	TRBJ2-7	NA	TGTGCCAGCAGCCAAGGGGTTGGGGGGTATAGCTCCTACGAGCAGTACTTC	CASSQGVGGYSSYEQYF
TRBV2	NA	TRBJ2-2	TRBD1	TGTGCCAGCAGTGAATTCGGTCAGGGGGCGGACACCGGGGAGCTGTTTTTT	CASSEFGQGADTGELFF
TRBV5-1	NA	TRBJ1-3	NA	TGCGCCAGCAGCCCTGCGGGAACAGGCTCTGGAAACACCATATATTTT	CASSPAGTGSGNTIYF
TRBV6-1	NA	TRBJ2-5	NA	TGTGCCAGCAATTCGGGAGCTCCACAAGAGACCCAGTACTTC	CASNSGAPQETQYF
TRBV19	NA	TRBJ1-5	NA	TGTGCCAGTAGTAATGGGCCGAGCAATCAGCCCCAGCATTTT	CASSNGPSNQPQHF
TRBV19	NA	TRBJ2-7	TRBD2	TGTGCCAGTAGTCAACGACTGGCGGGGGGTTCCTACGAGCAGTACTTC	CASSQRLAGGSYEQYF
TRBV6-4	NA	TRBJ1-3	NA	TGTGCCAGACCTCATACGAACTACTCTGGAAACACCATATATTTT	CARPHTNYSGNTIYF
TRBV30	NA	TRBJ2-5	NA	TGTGCCTGGAGTAGCTTCCGGGAGACCCAGTACTTC	CAWSSFRETQYF
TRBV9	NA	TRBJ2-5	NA	TGTGCCAGCAGCGGGGGGGCTCGGCAAGAGACCCAGTACTTC	CASSGGARQETQYF
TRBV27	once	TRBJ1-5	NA	TGTGCCAGACCACCAGCCGGAAATCAGCCCCAGCATTTT	CARPPAGNQPQHF
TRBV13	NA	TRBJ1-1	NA	TGTGCCAGCAGCGCAGGGGTTGGGAACACTGAAGCTTTCTTT	CASSAGVGNTEAFF
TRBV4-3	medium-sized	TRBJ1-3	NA	TGCGCCAGCAGCCCCTCGGGGCGGATCTCTGGAAACACCATATATTTT	CASSPSGRISGNTIYF
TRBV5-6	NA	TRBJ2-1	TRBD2	TGTGCCAGCAACTTAATAGGGGAGGGCCGCTGGGATGAGCAGTTCTTC	CASNLIGEGRWDEQFF
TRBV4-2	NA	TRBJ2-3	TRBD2	TGTGCCAGCAGCCATCTAGCGGGAGATACGCAGTATTTT	CASSHLAGDTQYF
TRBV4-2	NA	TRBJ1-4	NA	TGTGCCAGCAGCCAAGAAAGGGGGGGAATTACTAATGAAAAACTGTTTTTT	CASSQERGGITNEKLFF